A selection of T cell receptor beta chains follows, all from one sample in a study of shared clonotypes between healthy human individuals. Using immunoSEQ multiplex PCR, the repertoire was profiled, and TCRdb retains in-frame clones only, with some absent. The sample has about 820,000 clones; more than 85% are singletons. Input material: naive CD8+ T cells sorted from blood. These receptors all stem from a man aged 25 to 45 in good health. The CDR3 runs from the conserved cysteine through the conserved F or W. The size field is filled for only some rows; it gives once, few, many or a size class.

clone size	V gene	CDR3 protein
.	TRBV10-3	CAISVGQGTGSTDTQYF
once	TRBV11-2	CASSFGGPGQPQHF
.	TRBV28	CASSLATRGVNQPQHF
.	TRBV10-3	CAPQVDVITEAFF
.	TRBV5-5	CASSFRLAGIHEQFF
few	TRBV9	CASSVGDNEQFF
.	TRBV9	CASSVDPSYEQYF
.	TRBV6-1	CASSERGAGRADTQYF
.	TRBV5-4	CASSFNSGSLPRTDTQYF
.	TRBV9	CASSVGADTQYF
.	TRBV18	CASSPPLSYYEQYF
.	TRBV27	CASSLPSTDTQYF
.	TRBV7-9	CASSTNNEQFF
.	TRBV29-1	CSVEDNGKEQYF
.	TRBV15	CATRNTGDSSGILDTEAFF
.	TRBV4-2	CASSATGLAGDNEQFF
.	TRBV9	CASGEYEQYF
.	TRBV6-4	CASIQAEYTYEQYF
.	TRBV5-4	CASSFLADTQYF
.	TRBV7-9	CASSFSPETQYF
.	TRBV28	CASNRRRETGKNIQYF
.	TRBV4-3	CASSQDRASGPDTQYF
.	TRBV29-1	CSVGRVETEAFF
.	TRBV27	CASSIGTGNYGYTF
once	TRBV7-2	CASSITPSGIRGEQYF
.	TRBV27	CASSLGRHSGNTIYF
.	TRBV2	CASSPEGMAEAFF
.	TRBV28	CASSFWRQGSYEQYF
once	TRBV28	CASRSRGVGYEQYF
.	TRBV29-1	CSVETASGSYEQYF
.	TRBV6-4	CASSFYPSYEQYF
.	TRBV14	CASSQETGGWYEQYF
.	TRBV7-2	CASSLGLEQIQETQYF
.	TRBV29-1	CSVEAVQGGSYGYTF
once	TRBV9	CASSVGRRDGTQYF
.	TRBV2	CASGQGNTGELFF